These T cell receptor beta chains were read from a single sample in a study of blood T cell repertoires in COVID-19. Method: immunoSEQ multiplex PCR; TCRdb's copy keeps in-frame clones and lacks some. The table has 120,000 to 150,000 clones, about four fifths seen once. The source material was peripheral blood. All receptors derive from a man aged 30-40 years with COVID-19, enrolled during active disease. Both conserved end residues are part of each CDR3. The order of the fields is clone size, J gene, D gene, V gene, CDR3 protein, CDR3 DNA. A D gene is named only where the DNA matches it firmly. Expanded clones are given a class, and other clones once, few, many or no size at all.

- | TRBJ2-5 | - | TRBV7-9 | CASSPGMGQETQYF | TGTGCCAGCAGCCCAGGGATGGGCCAAGAGACCCAGTACTTC
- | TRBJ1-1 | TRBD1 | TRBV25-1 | CASAQGAGGTEAFF | TGTGCCAGCGCACAGGGGGCGGGGGGCACTGAAGCTTTCTTT
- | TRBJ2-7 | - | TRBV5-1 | CASSLAQGPYEQYF | TGCGCCAGCAGCTTGGCGCAGGGGCCCTACGAGCAGTACTTC
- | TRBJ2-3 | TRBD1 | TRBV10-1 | CASSESTRTGDGTDTQYF | TGCGCCAGCAGTGAGTCGACGCGGACAGGGGATGGCACAGATACGCAGTATTTT
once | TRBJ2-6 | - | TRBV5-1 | CASSFGTGSGANVLTF | TGCGCCAGCAGCTTCGGAACAGGGTCCGGGGCCAACGTCCTGACTTTC
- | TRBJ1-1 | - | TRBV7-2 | CASSPRGTNTEAFF | TGTGCCAGCAGCCCCAGGGGAACGAACACTGAAGCTTTCTTT
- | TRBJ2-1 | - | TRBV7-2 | CASSPPVNEQFF | TGTGCCAGCAGCCCCCCAGTCAATGAGCAGTTCTTC
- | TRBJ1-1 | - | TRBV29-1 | CSVVPGVNTEAFF | TGCAGCGTTGTTCCGGGGGTTAACACTGAAGCTTTCTTT
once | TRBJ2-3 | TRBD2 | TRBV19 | CASSIEGSGSTDTQYF | TGTGCCAGTAGTATAGAGGGTAGCGGGAGCACAGATACGCAGTATTTT
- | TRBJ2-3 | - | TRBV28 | CASSSLDQADTQYF | TGTGCCAGCAGTTCCCTCGACCAGGCAGATACGCAGTATTTT
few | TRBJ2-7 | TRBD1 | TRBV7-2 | CASSTLPGTGELYEQYF | TGTGCCAGCAGCACCCTTCCCGGGACAGGGGAACTCTACGAGCAGTACTTC
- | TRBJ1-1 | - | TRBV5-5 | CASSLINSATEAFF | TGTGCCAGCAGCTTGATTAACAGTGCGACTGAAGCTTTCTTT
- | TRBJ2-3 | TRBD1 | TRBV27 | CASSFDRAGGTDTQYF | TGTGCCAGCAGTTTCGACAGGGCAGGGGGCACAGATACGCAGTATTTT
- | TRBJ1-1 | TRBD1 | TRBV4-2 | CASSQDGGTGNTEAFF | TGTGCCAGCAGCCAAGACGGGGGGACAGGGAACACTGAAGCTTTCTTT
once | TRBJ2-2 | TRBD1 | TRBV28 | CAIKTTPGRDRGQGGELFF | TGTGCCATCAAGACGACCCCCGGCCGGGACAGGGGGCAGGGCGGGGAGCTGTTTTTT
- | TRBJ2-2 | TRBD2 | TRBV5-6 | CASSLPPRESAGELFF | TGTGCCAGCAGCTTGCCTCCGCGGGAGTCGGCCGGGGAGCTGTTTTTT
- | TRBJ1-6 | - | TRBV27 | CASSVLGGSDSPLHF | TGTGCCAGCAGTGTCCTGGGAGGCAGCGATTCACCCCTCCACTTT
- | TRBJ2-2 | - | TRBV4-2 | CASSREGVNTGELFF | TGTGCCAGCAGCCGAGAAGGGGTCAACACCGGGGAGCTGTTTTTT
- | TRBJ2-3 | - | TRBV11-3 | CASSSGTWADTQYF | TGTGCCAGCAGCTCCGGGACATGGGCAGATACGCAGTATTTT
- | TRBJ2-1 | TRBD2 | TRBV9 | CASSVGTSRNEQFF | TGTGCCAGCAGCGTCGGGACTAGCCGCAATGAGCAGTTCTTC
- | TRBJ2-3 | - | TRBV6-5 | CASSYSGGFSTDTQYF | TGTGCCAGCAGTTACTCTGGAGGGTTTAGCACAGATACGCAGTATTTT
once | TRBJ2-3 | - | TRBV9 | CASSVAGLAGPDTQYF | TGTGCCAGCAGCGTAGCGGGGCTGGCGGGACCAGATACGCAGTATTTT
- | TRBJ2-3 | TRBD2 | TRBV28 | CSGGGGASGDTQYF | TGCTCGGGGGGAGGCGGGGCCTCAGGGGATACGCAGTATTTT
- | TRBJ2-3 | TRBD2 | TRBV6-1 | CASSGVPREGRGTQYF | TGTGCCAGCAGTGGAGTCCCGCGGGAGGGCCGAGGAACGCAGTATTTT
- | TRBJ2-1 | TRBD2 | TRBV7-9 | CASSLGTSGSNEQFF | TGTGCCAGCAGCTTAGGTACTAGCGGGAGCAATGAGCAGTTCTTC
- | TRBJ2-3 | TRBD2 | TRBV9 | CASSHRLGTSGTDTQYF | TGTGCCAGCAGCCACCGTCTGGGGACTAGCGGCACAGATACGCAGTATTTT
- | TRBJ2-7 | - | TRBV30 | CAWSTDRRYEQYF | TGTGCCTGGAGCACCGACAGGAGATACGAGCAGTACTTC
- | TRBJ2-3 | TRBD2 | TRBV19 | CASGTSGGPTDTQYF | TGTGCCAGCGGGACTAGCGGGGGCCCCACAGATACGCAGTATTTT